This is a list of T cell receptor beta chains from one sample in a study of shared clonotypes between healthy human individuals. The repertoire was sequenced with immunoSEQ multiplex PCR; TCRdb's copy has only in-frame clones and lacks some. Among around 1.6 million clones, approximately 98% were seen once, and the ten largest hold less than 0.55%. Material for sequencing was naive CD4+ T cells sorted from blood. The receptors were gathered from a man younger than 45 in good health. Each CDR3 is given with its conserved first and last residue. A D gene is named only where the DNA matches it firmly. Some rows have no size entry. The others give once, few or many, or a class for an expanded clone.

len: 16
j_gene: TRBJ2-7
v_gene: TRBV27
d_gene: TRBD2
abundance: NA
CDR3nt: TGTGCCAGCAGTCCTGGTCTAGCGGGGTATTTCTACGAGCAGTACTTC
CDR3aa: CASSPGLAGYFYEQYF

len: 19
j_gene: TRBJ2-6
v_gene: TRBV14
d_gene: TRBD2
abundance: once
CDR3nt: TGTGCCAGCAGCCCCGTGATAGCGGGAGTGAACTCTGGGGCCAACGTCCTGACTTTC
CDR3aa: CASSPVIAGVNSGANVLTF

len: 17
j_gene: TRBJ2-5
v_gene: TRBV5-6
d_gene: NA
abundance: NA
CDR3nt: TGTGCCAGCAGCTTGTTTGTCGGGGGAGGTACCCGAGAGACCCAGTACTTC
CDR3aa: CASSLFVGGGTRETQYF

len: 13
j_gene: TRBJ2-7
v_gene: TRBV7-6
d_gene: NA
abundance: NA
CDR3nt: TGTGCCAGCAGCTTATTTGCTGAATCCGAGCAGTACTTC
CDR3aa: CASSLFAESEQYF

len: 13
j_gene: TRBJ1-5
v_gene: TRBV2
d_gene: TRBD1
abundance: NA
CDR3nt: TGTGCCAGCAGAGCAGGGGGCCTTCAGCCCCAGCATTTT
CDR3aa: CASRAGGLQPQHF

len: 14
j_gene: TRBJ2-7
v_gene: TRBV19
d_gene: NA
abundance: NA
CDR3nt: TGTGCCAGTAGTAAGCCCGGCCGTTTGGACGAGCAGTACTTC
CDR3aa: CASSKPGRLDEQYF

len: 12
j_gene: TRBJ2-1
v_gene: TRBV6-5
d_gene: NA
abundance: NA
CDR3nt: TGTGCCAGCAGCCCTTCTAGGAGTGAGCAGTTCTTC
CDR3aa: CASSPSRSEQFF

len: 16
j_gene: TRBJ2-1
v_gene: TRBV7-8
d_gene: NA
abundance: NA
CDR3nt: TGTGCCAGCCGTAAATTTTCGGGGCCGTACTACAATGAGCAGTTCTTC
CDR3aa: CASRKFSGPYYNEQFF

len: 14
j_gene: TRBJ2-7
v_gene: TRBV7-8
d_gene: TRBD1
abundance: NA
CDR3nt: TGTGCCAGCAGCTCCCGGGACAGGGGGCAAGAGCAGTACTTC
CDR3aa: CASSSRDRGQEQYF

len: 13
j_gene: TRBJ2-1
v_gene: TRBV6-5
d_gene: NA
abundance: NA
CDR3nt: TGTGCCAGCAGCCCAGGACCTCGCGGGGAGCAGTTCTTC
CDR3aa: CASSPGPRGEQFF

len: 16
j_gene: TRBJ1-5
v_gene: TRBV2
d_gene: TRBD1
abundance: NA
CDR3nt: TGTGCCAGAGGCGAACGGACAGGGGGCGCAGATCAGCCCCAGCATTTT
CDR3aa: CARGERTGGADQPQHF

len: 17
j_gene: TRBJ2-7
v_gene: TRBV19
d_gene: TRBD2
abundance: NA
CDR3nt: TGTGCCAGTAGTAAATATGGGGCCCTAGCGGGATCCTACGAGCAGTACTTC
CDR3aa: CASSKYGALAGSYEQYF

len: 16
j_gene: TRBJ2-5
v_gene: TRBV28
d_gene: NA
abundance: NA
CDR3nt: TGTGCCAGCAGTCCCCGCCAGTTGAGGCGAAGCGAGACCCAGTACTTC
CDR3aa: CASSPRQLRRSETQYF

len: 13
j_gene: TRBJ1-5
v_gene: TRBV10-3
d_gene: NA
abundance: NA
CDR3nt: TGTGCCATCAGTGGGGGGGACAATCAGCCCCAGCATTTT
CDR3aa: CAISGGDNQPQHF

len: 15
j_gene: TRBJ1-2
v_gene: TRBV18
d_gene: NA
abundance: NA
CDR3nt: TGTGCCAGCTCACCCAGTACGAATGCTAACTATGGCTACACCTTC
CDR3aa: CASSPSTNANYGYTF

len: 17
j_gene: TRBJ2-7
v_gene: TRBV13
d_gene: TRBD1
abundance: NA
CDR3nt: TGTGCCAGCAGTTCCTCCCCTCCCACCGGGACAGGCCTTGCCTGGGACTTC
CDR3aa: CASSSSPPTGTGLAWDF

len: 12
j_gene: TRBJ2-5
v_gene: TRBV29-1
d_gene: TRBD1
abundance: NA
CDR3nt: TGCAGCGTCGACAGGGGACAAGAGACCCAGTACTTC
CDR3aa: CSVDRGQETQYF

len: 15
j_gene: TRBJ2-7
v_gene: TRBV5-5
d_gene: NA
abundance: NA
CDR3nt: TGTGCCAGCAGCTTGGGAATGCGGATCCCCTACGAGCAGTACTTC
CDR3aa: CASSLGMRIPYEQYF

len: 13
j_gene: TRBJ1-2
v_gene: TRBV9
d_gene: TRBD1
abundance: NA
CDR3nt: TGTGCCAGCAGTGATGACAGGGTACAAGGCTACACCTTC
CDR3aa: CASSDDRVQGYTF

len: 12
j_gene: TRBJ2-1
v_gene: TRBV29-1
d_gene: TRBD1
abundance: NA
CDR3nt: TGCAGCGGAGACAGGGTCGACAATGAGCAGTTCTTC
CDR3aa: CSGDRVDNEQFF

len: 12
j_gene: TRBJ2-7
v_gene: TRBV6-6
d_gene: NA
abundance: NA
CDR3nt: TGTGCCAGCAGTTACGATCCCTACGAGCAGTACTTC
CDR3aa: CASSYDPYEQYF

len: 16
j_gene: TRBJ2-4
v_gene: TRBV19
d_gene: TRBD1
abundance: NA
CDR3nt: TGTGCCAGTAGTATGAAAGGGGGCTATCCCAAAAACATTCAGTACTTC
CDR3aa: CASSMKGGYPKNIQYF

len: 11
j_gene: TRBJ2-7
v_gene: TRBV7-9
d_gene: NA
abundance: NA
CDR3nt: TGTGCCAGCAGCTTCAACGGTGGGCAGTACTTC
CDR3aa: CASSFNGGQYF

len: 15
j_gene: TRBJ1-4
v_gene: TRBV28
d_gene: TRBD1
abundance: NA
CDR3nt: TGTGCCAGCAGCCCCGACAGGGTAACTAATGAAAAACTGTTTTTT
CDR3aa: CASSPDRVTNEKLFF

len: 14
j_gene: TRBJ2-5
v_gene: TRBV29-1
d_gene: NA
abundance: NA
CDR3nt: TGCAGCGTTGAACTGACAGGATCTTCGAAGACCCAGTACTTC
CDR3aa: CSVELTGSSKTQYF

len: 14
j_gene: TRBJ2-5
v_gene: TRBV5-8
d_gene: TRBD2
abundance: NA
CDR3nt: TGTGCCAGCAGAGGGAGGGAGGGAGGAGAGACCCAGTACTTC
CDR3aa: CASRGREGGETQYF

len: 12
j_gene: TRBJ2-5
v_gene: TRBV29-1
d_gene: TRBD2
abundance: NA
CDR3nt: TGCAGCGTTGTGGCGGGAGGTGAGACCCAGTACTTC
CDR3aa: CSVVAGGETQYF

len: 18
j_gene: TRBJ2-1
v_gene: TRBV9
d_gene: TRBD2
abundance: once
CDR3nt: TGTGCCAGCAGCGTGTCAAATAGCGGGAGGGCCCTCTACAATGAGCAGTTCTTC
CDR3aa: CASSVSNSGRALYNEQFF

len: 12
j_gene: TRBJ2-5
v_gene: TRBV9
d_gene: NA
abundance: NA
CDR3nt: TGTGCCAGCAGCCCCAGGGAAGAGACCCAGTACTTC
CDR3aa: CASSPREETQYF

len: 15
j_gene: TRBJ2-7
v_gene: TRBV28
d_gene: TRBD2
abundance: once
CDR3nt: TGTGCCAGCAGGCCCTCCGGGCGGGAGACCTACGAGCAGTACTTC
CDR3aa: CASRPSGRETYEQYF

len: 15
j_gene: TRBJ2-3
v_gene: TRBV6-6
d_gene: TRBD2
abundance: NA
CDR3nt: TGTGCCAGCAGCCCACGGGGCGGGGGGACAGATACGCAGTATTTT
CDR3aa: CASSPRGGGTDTQYF

len: 16
j_gene: TRBJ2-7
v_gene: TRBV7-2
d_gene: NA
abundance: NA
CDR3nt: TGTGCCAGCAGCTTAGAGAGGGGCAGAAACTCCTACGAGCAGTACTTC
CDR3aa: CASSLERGRNSYEQYF

len: 18
j_gene: TRBJ2-5
v_gene: TRBV30
d_gene: TRBD1
abundance: NA
CDR3nt: TGTGCCTGGAAGGGACCCCGGGACAGGCGAACTCGCCAAGAGACCCAGTACTTC
CDR3aa: CAWKGPRDRRTRQETQYF

len: 10
j_gene: TRBJ1-2
v_gene: TRBV28
d_gene: NA
abundance: NA
CDR3nt: TGTGCCAGTGAGAACTATGGCTACACCTTC
CDR3aa: CASENYGYTF

len: 14
j_gene: TRBJ1-1
v_gene: TRBV4-2
d_gene: TRBD1
abundance: NA
CDR3nt: TGTGCCAGCAGCCAGACAGGGGGGAACACTGAAGCTTTCTTT
CDR3aa: CASSQTGGNTEAFF

len: 15
j_gene: TRBJ2-5
v_gene: TRBV7-9
d_gene: TRBD1
abundance: NA
CDR3nt: TGTGCCAGCAGCTTAGGGCAGGGGGTCTGGGAGACCCAGTACTTC
CDR3aa: CASSLGQGVWETQYF

len: 17
j_gene: TRBJ2-7
v_gene: TRBV5-4
d_gene: TRBD2
abundance: NA
CDR3nt: TGTGCCAGCAGCTTGGCCCGACTAGCGGGAGAGGGGAAAGAGCAGTACTTC
CDR3aa: CASSLARLAGEGKEQYF

len: 15
j_gene: TRBJ2-7
v_gene: TRBV10-3
d_gene: TRBD2
abundance: NA
CDR3nt: TGTGCCATCAGTGGTCGGGCTAGCGGCTCCTACGAGCAGTACTTC
CDR3aa: CAISGRASGSYEQYF

len: 15
j_gene: TRBJ1-5
v_gene: TRBV6-1
d_gene: NA
abundance: NA
CDR3nt: TGTGCCAGCAGTGCAGGGGAGACTAGCAATCAGCCCCAGCATTTT
CDR3aa: CASSAGETSNQPQHF

len: 16
j_gene: TRBJ2-2
v_gene: TRBV5-1
d_gene: TRBD2
abundance: once
CDR3nt: TGCGCCAGCAGCTTGGGACTAGCGGGAGTTACCGGGGAGCTGTTTTTT
CDR3aa: CASSLGLAGVTGELFF

len: 16
j_gene: TRBJ2-7
v_gene: TRBV9
d_gene: TRBD1
abundance: NA
CDR3nt: TGTGCCAGCAGCGAGGACACCGGGACAGGGTCAGGCGAGCAGTACTTC
CDR3aa: CASSEDTGTGSGEQYF

len: 13
j_gene: TRBJ2-7
v_gene: TRBV6-5
d_gene: NA
abundance: NA
CDR3nt: TGTGCCAGCAGTTACAGTACGAAGGGCGAGCAGTACTTC
CDR3aa: CASSYSTKGEQYF